This TCR beta chain was recovered during a study of T cells in Graves' hyperthyroidism and ophthalmopathy (dated by TCRdb to about 2019). With respect to the entire study: Peripheral blood was collected at initial diagnosis, before any treatment. To identify distinguishing TCR V-J signatures, a discovery cohort of about 100 patients was used, comprising 43 with Graves' ophthalmopathy and 57 with stable Graves' hyperthyroidism. An independent validation cohort of around 20 hyperthyroidism patients and about 16 patients who later progressed to ophthalmopathy tested prospective prediction of ophthalmopathy. For training and testing, the 110 or so patients in the discovery cohort were randomly divided in a 7:3 ratio. The study also compared thyroid tissue and blood T-cell repertoires from more than five Graves' hyperthyroidism patients. After sampling, hyperthyroidism patients received methimazole starting at 30 mg daily, and ophthalmopathy patients received high-dose intravenous methylprednisolone. According to the paper, TCR Vbeta CDR3 sequencing was carried out on 135 peripheral blood samples, which came from fewer than 50 ophthalmopathy, 75 to 80 hyperthyroidism and some 17 progressor patients.

Stable Graves' hyperthyroidism was defined as no progression to ophthalmopathy during 18 months of follow-up. Hyperthyroidism patients were newly diagnosed, had a disease duration of under 2 months, and were aged 18 to 65 years. Exclusion was applied to patients with uncontrolled infections, other autoimmune diseases, pregnancy or lactation. Diagnoses were based on clinical symptoms, serum thyroxine and TRAb, thyroid ultrasound and orbital computed tomography. PBMCs were separated from about 10 ml of fresh peripheral blood using Ficoll-Paque density gradient centrifugation. Total RNA was extracted with Trizol reagent, and quality was checked on an Agilent 2100 Bioanalyzer. At least ten counts were recorded for this clonotype. This receptor's antigen is unknown. Base qualities are not provided; no much larger clone lies one nucleotide away. Broader findings and caveats from the paper: Most expanded thyroid clonotypes (frequency above 0.001) were also detected in blood, suggesting blood repertoires may reflect thyroid immune responses. In validation, the model predicted progression to ophthalmopathy a median of 6.5 months before onset, with approximately 71% sensitivity and roughly 77% specificity. Ophthalmopathy was separated from stable hyperthyroidism by a 13 V-J signature model, with around 88% sensitivity and 81% to 83% specificity obtained in cross-validation and 80%/75% obtained in testing. No statistical method was used to set the sample size in advance, and investigators knew the group allocation.

The TCR beta CDR3 regions were amplified from RNA transcripts. The first round of RT-PCR for the TCR CDR3 was performed with the HTBI primer set and the Qiagen OneStep RT-PCR kit. A second multiplex PCR round built the libraries, followed by size selection and purification. Libraries were sequenced paired-end with 100 bp reads on an Illumina HiSeq2000. As for the original processing: Raw data were processed with SOAPnuke, discarding reads with adapters, uncalled bases, mean Phred below 15, or no exact constant-primer or identifier match. COPE v1.2.5 was used to merge the high-quality paired reads, and each unique nucleotide sequence was defined as a clonotype. Clonotypes were aligned to IMGT TRBV, TRBD and TRBJ reference segments using MiTCR v1.1. Only V-J combinations with frequency above 0.0001, covering about 99% of repertoires, were analysed. A TCS score was defined as the ratio of F50 (clonal expansion) to E x V (chaos), with BLOSUM62-based TCRdist applied between CDR3 peptides within each V-J. Welch's t-statistics and random forest reduced around 520 V-J features to 10 to 15, which were used in a naive Bayes classifier (R e1071). Using fastp at Q25 and MiXCR, TCRdb reprocessed the public reads and kept productive beta chains. Each record represents a unique CDR3 protein, reported with the most common genes and DNA among its rows. The V and J calls were determined by TCRdb, not by the authors. In this sample the table shows about 360,000 distinct CDR3 sequences, just under 25% of which occur a single time. The ten largest clones add up to less than 85% of the sample.

The clonotype originates from a middle-aged man with Graves' hyperthyroidism. The sample comprised blood.

The CDR3 region: CASSLREIGEQYF. The DNA sequence follows: TGTGCCAGCTCTTTACGCGAGATCGGCGAGCAGTACTTC. Recombination linked TRBV11-2 to TRBJ2-7, with no confidently assigned D gene. From the germline V gene, CDR1 is SGHAT and CDR2 is FQNNGV. The CDR3 spans 13 residues, from the cysteine through the phenylalanine. CDR3 DNA only is kept here, 39 bases in frame from base 1. V is reduced by 8 bases and J by 6 bases, leaving a spacing of 17 bases between them.